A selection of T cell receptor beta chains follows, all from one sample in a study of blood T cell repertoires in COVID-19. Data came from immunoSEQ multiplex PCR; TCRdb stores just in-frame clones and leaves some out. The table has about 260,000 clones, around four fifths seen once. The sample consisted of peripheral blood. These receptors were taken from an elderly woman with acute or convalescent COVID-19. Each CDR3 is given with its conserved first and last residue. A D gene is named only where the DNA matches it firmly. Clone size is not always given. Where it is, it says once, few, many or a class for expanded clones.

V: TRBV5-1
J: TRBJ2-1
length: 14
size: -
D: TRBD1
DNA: TGCGCCAGCAGCTTGGACAGGGGGCTTAATGAGCAGTTCTTC
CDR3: CASSLDRGLNEQFF

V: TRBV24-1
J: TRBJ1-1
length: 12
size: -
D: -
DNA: TGTGCGAGAGATCCCGGGGACACTGAAGCTTTCTTT
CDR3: CARDPGDTEAFF

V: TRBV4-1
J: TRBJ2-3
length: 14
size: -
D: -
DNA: TGCGCCAGCAGCCAGGGTCAGGAGGGAGATACGCAGTATTTT
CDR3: CASSQGQEGDTQYF

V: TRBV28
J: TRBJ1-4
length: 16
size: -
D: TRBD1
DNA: TGTGCCAGCAGTTTTAATAGGGGGCCTACTAATGAAAAACTGTTTTTT
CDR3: CASSFNRGPTNEKLFF

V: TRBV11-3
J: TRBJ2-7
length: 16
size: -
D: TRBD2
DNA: TGTGCCAGCAGCTTACGAACGGGAGGGAACTCCTACGAGCAGTACTTC
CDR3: CASSLRTGGNSYEQYF

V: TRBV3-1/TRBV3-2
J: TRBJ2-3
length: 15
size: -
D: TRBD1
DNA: TGTGCCAGCAGCCAAAGACAGGGCGGCACAGATACGCAGTATTTT
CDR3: CASSQRQGGTDTQYF

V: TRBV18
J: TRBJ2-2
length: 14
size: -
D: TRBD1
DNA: TGTGCCAGCTCACCCGACAGGGTTGGCGGGGAGCTGTTTTTT
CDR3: CASSPDRVGGELFF

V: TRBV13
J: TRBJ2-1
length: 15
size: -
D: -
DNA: TGTGCCAGCAGCTTAATCGGCTCGGGGATCAATGAGCAGTTCTTC
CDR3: CASSLIGSGINEQFF

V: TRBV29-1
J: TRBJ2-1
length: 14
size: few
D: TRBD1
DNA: TGCAGCGTGGCGGGACAGGGGGCCAACAATGAGCAGTTCTTC
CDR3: CSVAGQGANNEQFF

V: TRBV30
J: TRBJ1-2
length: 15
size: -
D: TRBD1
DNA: TGTGCCTGGAGTGGACAGGGGGCTCTCAACTATGGCTACACCTTC
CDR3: CAWSGQGALNYGYTF

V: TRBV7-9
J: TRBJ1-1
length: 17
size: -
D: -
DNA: TGTGCCAGCAGCTTAAGCCAGGTGGGGAGAATGAACACTGAAGCTTTCTTT
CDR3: CASSLSQVGRMNTEAFF

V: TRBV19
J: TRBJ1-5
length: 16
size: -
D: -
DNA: TGTGCCAGTAGTATCGTTGGCAGGGTTCAAAATCAGCCCCAGCATTTT
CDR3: CASSIVGRVQNQPQHF

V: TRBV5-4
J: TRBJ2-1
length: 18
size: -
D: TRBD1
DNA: TGTGCCAGCAGCTTGGCAGGGGGCGGGACAGGTGGTTACAATGAGCAGTTCTTC
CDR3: CASSLAGGGTGGYNEQFF

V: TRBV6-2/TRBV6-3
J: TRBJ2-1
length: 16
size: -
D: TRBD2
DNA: TGTGCCAGCAGTTACTCCAGAGCGGGAGTCGAGAATGAGCAGTTCTTC
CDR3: CASSYSRAGVENEQFF

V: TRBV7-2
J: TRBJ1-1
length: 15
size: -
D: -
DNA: TGTGCCAGCAGCTTCTACAGGGCCGCGCCCACTGAAGCTTTCTTT
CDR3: CASSFYRAAPTEAFF

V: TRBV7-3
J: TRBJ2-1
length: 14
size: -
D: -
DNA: TGTGCCAGCAGCTTATCCGGTCCTAACAATGAGCAGTTCTTC
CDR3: CASSLSGPNNEQFF

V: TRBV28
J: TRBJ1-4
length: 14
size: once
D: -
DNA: TGTGCCAGCAGGGGAATAGGGGCTGGCGAAAAACTGTTTTTT
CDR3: CASRGIGAGEKLFF

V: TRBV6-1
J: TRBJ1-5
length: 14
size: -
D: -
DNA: TGTGCCAGCAGTGAACTGGGGGGTCATCAGCCCCAGCATTTT
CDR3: CASSELGGHQPQHF

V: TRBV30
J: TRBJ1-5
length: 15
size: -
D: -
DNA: TGTGCCTGGAGTGTACGTTCAGGGGAGGGTCAGCCCCAGCATTTT
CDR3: CAWSVRSGEGQPQHF

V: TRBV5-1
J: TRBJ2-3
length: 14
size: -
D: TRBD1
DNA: TGCGCCAGCAGCGGGACAGGGAACACAGATACGCAGTATTTT
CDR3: CASSGTGNTDTQYF

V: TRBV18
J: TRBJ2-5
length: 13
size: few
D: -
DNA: TGTGCCAGCTCACCCGGGATTCAAGAGACCCAGTACTTC
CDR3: CASSPGIQETQYF

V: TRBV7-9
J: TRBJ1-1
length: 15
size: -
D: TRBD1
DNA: TGTGCCAGCAGCCTCGGGACAGGGGTCGACACTGAAGCTTTCTTT
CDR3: CASSLGTGVDTEAFF

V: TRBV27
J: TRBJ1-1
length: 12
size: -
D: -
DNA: TGTGCCAGCAGGAATACTCGGGGGGAAGCTTTCTTT
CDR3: CASRNTRGEAFF

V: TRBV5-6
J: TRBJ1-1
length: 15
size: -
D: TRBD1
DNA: TGTGCCAGCAGCTTAGGAGACAGGGGGAACACTGAAGCTTTCTTT
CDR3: CASSLGDRGNTEAFF